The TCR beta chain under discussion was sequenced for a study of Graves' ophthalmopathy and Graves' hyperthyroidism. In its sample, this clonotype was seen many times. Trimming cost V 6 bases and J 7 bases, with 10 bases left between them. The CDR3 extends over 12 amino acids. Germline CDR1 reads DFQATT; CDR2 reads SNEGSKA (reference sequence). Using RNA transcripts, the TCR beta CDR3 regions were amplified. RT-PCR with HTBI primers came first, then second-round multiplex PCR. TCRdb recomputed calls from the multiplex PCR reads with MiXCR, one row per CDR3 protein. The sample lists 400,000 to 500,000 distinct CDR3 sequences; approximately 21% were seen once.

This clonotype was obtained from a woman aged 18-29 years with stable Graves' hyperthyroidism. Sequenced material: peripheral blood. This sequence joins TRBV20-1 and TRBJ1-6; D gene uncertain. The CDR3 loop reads CSAPGNNSPLHF. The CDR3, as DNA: TGCAGTGCACCCGGTAACAATTCACCCCTCCACTTT.